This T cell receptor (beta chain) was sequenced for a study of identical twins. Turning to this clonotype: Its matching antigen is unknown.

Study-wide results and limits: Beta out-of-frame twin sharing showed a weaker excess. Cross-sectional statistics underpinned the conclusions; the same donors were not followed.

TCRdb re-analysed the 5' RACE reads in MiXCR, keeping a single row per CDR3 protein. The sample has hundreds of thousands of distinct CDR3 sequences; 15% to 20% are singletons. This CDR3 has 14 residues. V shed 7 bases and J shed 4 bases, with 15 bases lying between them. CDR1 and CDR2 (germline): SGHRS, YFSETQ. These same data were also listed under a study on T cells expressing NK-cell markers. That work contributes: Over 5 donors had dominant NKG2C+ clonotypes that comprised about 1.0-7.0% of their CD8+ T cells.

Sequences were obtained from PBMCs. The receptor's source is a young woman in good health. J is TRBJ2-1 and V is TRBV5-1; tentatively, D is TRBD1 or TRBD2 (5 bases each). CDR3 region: CASAGAGGYNEQFF. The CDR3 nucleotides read TGCGCCAGCGCCGGGGCCGGTGGATACAATGAGCAGTTCTTC.